A selection of T cell receptor beta chains follows, all from one sample in a study of regulatory T cells in long-lasting Graves disease. MiXCR, run by TCRdb on the multiplex PCR reads, gives a single entry per CDR3 protein. The table includes 390,000 or so distinct CDR3 sequences, approximately 23% detected once. The material sequenced was peripheral blood mononuclear cells (PBMCs), taken when the disease was refractory, from a patient treated with antithyroid drugs. The receptors stem from a woman aged 40 to 50 with Graves disease. CDR3s include the opening cysteine and the closing phenylalanine or tryptophan. The D gene is left open where the match is weak. The size of a clone is reported for some rows only, either as once, few or many, or as a class for expanded clones.

many	TRBJ2-3	TRBD2	TRBV28	TGTGCCAGCAGGATTGGACTAGCATCAGATACGCAGTATTTT	CASRIGLASDTQYF
NA	TRBJ2-1	NA	TRBV6-1	TGTGCCAGCAGTGAATTGGTAGGGGTTTTGGACAATGAGCAGTTCTTC	CASSELVGVLDNEQFF
NA	TRBJ1-5	NA	TRBV7-9	TGTGCCAGCAGCTCGGGCGATCTTAGTCAGCCCCAGCATTTT	CASSSGDLSQPQHF
NA	TRBJ2-7	TRBD2	TRBV19	TGTGCCAGTAGTCCTGTAACTAGCGTCTCCTACGAGCAGTACTTC	CASSPVTSVSYEQYF
many	TRBJ1-1	NA	TRBV28	TGTGCCAGCAAGGAAAGGAACACTGAAGCTTTCTTT	CASKERNTEAFF
few	TRBJ2-6	TRBD2	TRBV2	TGTGCCAGCAGTGCATTGGGCGGGAGGGCTGGGGCCAACGTCCTGACTTTC	CASSALGGRAGANVLTF
NA	TRBJ1-5	NA	TRBV12-3/TRBV12-4	TGTGCCAGCAGAGGGGGGGCATATAGCAATCAGCCCCAGCATTTT	CASRGGAYSNQPQHF
many	TRBJ2-5	TRBD2	TRBV28	TGTGCCAGCAGTCAAGGGCGGGAGGGCCTCCAAGAGACCCAGTACTTC	CASSQGREGLQETQYF
many	TRBJ1-1	NA	TRBV28	TGTGCCAGCGGAGGAGGGAACACTGAAGCTTTCTTT	CASGGGNTEAFF
many	TRBJ2-5	NA	TRBV12-3/TRBV12-4	TGTGCCAGCAGTGATGGAAGGTGGGAGACCCAGTACTTC	CASSDGRWETQYF
many	TRBJ1-1	TRBD1	TRBV30	TGTGCCGGATGGGACAGGTCTTACACTGAAGCTTTCTTT	CAGWDRSYTEAFF
many	TRBJ1-3	NA	TRBV28	TGTGCCACCAGATACCCGAAATTTTCCTCTGGAAACACCATATATTTT	CATRYPKFSSGNTIYF
many	TRBJ2-7	NA	TRBV2	TGTGCCAGCAGTAACCAACGGGTCTACGAGCAGTACTTC	CASSNQRVYEQYF
NA	TRBJ1-5	NA	TRBV19	TGTGCCAGTAGGACCATCCTGGGGGCTCAGCCCCAGCATTTT	CASRTILGAQPQHF
NA	TRBJ2-2	TRBD1	TRBV5-1	TGCGCCAGCAGCGGGGGACAGGGGCTCACCGGGGAGCTGTTTTTT	CASSGGQGLTGELFF
NA	TRBJ2-7	NA	TRBV7-9	TGTGCCAGCAGCCTCGTCCACGGCGAGCAGTACTTC	CASSLVHGEQYF
NA	TRBJ1-5	NA	TRBV7-3	TGTGCCAGCAGCTTTTATAGTGGCAGGGGCAATCAGCCCCAGCATTTT	CASSFYSGRGNQPQHF
few	TRBJ2-3	NA	TRBV19	TGTGCCACCCAATCGACAGATACGCAGTATTTT	CATQSTDTQYF
many	TRBJ1-1	NA	TRBV29-1	TGCAGCGTTAGAGGACGGATGAACACTGAAGCTTTCTTT	CSVRGRMNTEAFF
many	TRBJ2-7	TRBD1	TRBV11-2	TGTGCCAGCAGCCTCGGGACAGACTCCTACGAGCAGTACTTC	CASSLGTDSYEQYF